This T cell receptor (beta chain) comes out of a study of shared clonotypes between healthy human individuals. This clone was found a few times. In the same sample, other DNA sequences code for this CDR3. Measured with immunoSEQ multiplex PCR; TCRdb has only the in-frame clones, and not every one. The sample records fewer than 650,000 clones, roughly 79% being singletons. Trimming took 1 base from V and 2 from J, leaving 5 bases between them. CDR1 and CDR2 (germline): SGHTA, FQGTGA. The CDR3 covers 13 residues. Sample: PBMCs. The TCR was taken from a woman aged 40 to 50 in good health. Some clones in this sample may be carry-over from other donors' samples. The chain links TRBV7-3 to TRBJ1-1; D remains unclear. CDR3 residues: CASSLNGNTEAFF. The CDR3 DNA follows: TGTGCCAGCAGCTTAAACGGCAACACTGAAGCTTTCTTT.